The present entry profiles one TCR beta chain with its context. The antigen is undetermined. Unmatched junction bases numbered 7, after V lost 6 bases and J lost 4 bases. Germline V gene lookup returns CDR1 SQVTM and CDR2 ANQGSEA. The CDR3 has 13 amino acids. This entry is derived from a study of T-cell memory formation after mild COVID-19. MiXCR, applied by TCRdb to the 5' RACE reads, yields one record per CDR3 protein. Altogether about 430,000 distinct CDR3 sequences are present, roughly 18% being singletons, with the ten largest covering roughly 21%. Study-level points and caveats: Among clones contracting day 15 to 85, CD4/CD8 was balanced, whereas later expanders leaned CD4+. CD4+ contracting clones were found mainly in CM and EM, and CD8+ ones in EMRA. Still unconfirmed is whether the second-wave clones peaking on day 37 recognized SARS-CoV-2. Some SARS-CoV-2-responding clones were already detected in memory before infection.

J is TRBJ1-1 and V is TRBV29-1; 8 nucleotides align to TRBD1. The origin of this receptor is a man between 18 and 35 years old who had mild COVID-19 (a few samples of this study predate the infection). Cell type and time point are not known. Sequenced sample: PBMCs or a T cell subset sorted from them (not recorded which). The CDR3 here is CSVMTGETTEAFF. The CDR3 bases are TGCAGCGTAATGACAGGGGAGACCACTGAAGCTTTCTTT. Full variable domain (remainder filled in from reference TRBV29-1 and TRBJ1-1): SAVISQKPSRDICQRGTSLTIQCQVDSQVTMMFWYRQQPGQSLTLIATANQGSEATYESGFVIDKFPISRPNLTFSTLTVSNMSPEDSSIYLCSVMTGETTEAFFGQGTRLTVV.